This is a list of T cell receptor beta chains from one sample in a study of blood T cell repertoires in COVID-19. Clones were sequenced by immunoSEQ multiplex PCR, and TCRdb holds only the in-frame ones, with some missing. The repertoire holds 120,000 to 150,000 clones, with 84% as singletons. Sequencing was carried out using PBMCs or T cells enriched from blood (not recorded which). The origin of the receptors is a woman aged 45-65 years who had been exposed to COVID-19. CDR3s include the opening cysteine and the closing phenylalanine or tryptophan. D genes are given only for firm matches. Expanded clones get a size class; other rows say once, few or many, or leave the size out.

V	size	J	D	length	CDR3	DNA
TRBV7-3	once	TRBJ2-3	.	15	CASSLSLGAGDTQYF	TGTGCCAGCAGCTTAAGCCTCGGTGCAGGAGATACGCAGTATTTT
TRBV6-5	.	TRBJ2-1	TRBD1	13	CASYRDSNNEQFF	TGTGCCAGTTATCGGGACAGCAACAATGAGCAGTTCTTC
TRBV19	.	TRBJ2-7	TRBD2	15	CASSSPGLGVYEQYF	TGTGCCAGTAGTAGTCCGGGACTAGGGGTCTACGAGCAGTACTTC
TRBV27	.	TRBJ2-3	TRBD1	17	CASSLFQGAASTDTQYF	TGTGCCAGCAGTTTATTTCAGGGGGCGGCTAGCACAGATACGCAGTATTTT
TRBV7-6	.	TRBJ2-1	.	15	CASSRDQGLYNEQFF	TGTGCCAGCAGCCGAGATCAGGGTCTCTACAATGAGCAGTTCTTC
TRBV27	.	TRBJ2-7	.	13	CASSLSGGYEQYF	TGTGCCAGCAGTTTATCCGGCGGCTACGAGCAGTACTTC
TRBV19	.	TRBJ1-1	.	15	CASSNNPGVNTEAFF	TGTGCCAGTAGTAATAACCCAGGGGTGAACACTGAAGCTTTCTTT
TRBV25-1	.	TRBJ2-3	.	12	CASSAWDFIWYF	TGTGCCAGCAGTGCATGGGACTTCATATGGTATTTT
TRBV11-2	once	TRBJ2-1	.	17	CASSLRAVRGYYNEQFF	TGTGCCAGCAGCTTAAGGGCGGTCAGGGGTTACTACAATGAGCAGTTCTTC
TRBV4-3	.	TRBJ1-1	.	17	CASSQDLTGSGFPEAFF	TGCGCCAGCAGCCAAGATTTGACAGGTTCGGGTTTTCCTGAAGCTTTCTTT
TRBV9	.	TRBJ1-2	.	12	CASSTRARGYTF	TGTGCCAGCAGCACCCGTGCCAGGGGCTACACCTTC
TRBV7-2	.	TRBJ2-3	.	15	CASSLGLSGPDTQYF	TGTGCCAGCAGCTTAGGGCTTAGCGGACCAGATACGCAGTATTTT
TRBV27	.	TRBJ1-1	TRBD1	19	CASSLSTFGQGKGATEAFF	TGTGCCAGCAGTTTATCGACTTTTGGACAGGGGAAGGGAGCCACTGAAGCTTTCTTT
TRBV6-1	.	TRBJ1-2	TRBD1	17	CASSEYLGGSANYGYTF	TGTGCCAGCAGTGAATATCTAGGGGGCTCCGCTAACTATGGCTACACCTTC
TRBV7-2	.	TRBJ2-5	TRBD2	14	CASSEGLARKTQYF	TGTGCCAGCAGCGAAGGACTAGCGAGGAAGACCCAGTACTTC
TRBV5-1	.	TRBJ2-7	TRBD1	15	CASSAGTVPYYEQYF	TGCGCCAGCAGCGCCGGGACAGTTCCATACTACGAGCAGTACTTC
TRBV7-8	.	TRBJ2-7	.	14	CASSRSGLSYEQYF	TGTGCCAGCAGCCGTAGCGGACTCTCCTACGAGCAGTACTTC
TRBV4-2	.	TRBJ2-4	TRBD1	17	CASSQGTSGTGKNIQYF	TGTGCCAGCAGCCAAGGCACCTCCGGGACAGGTAAAAACATTCAGTACTTC
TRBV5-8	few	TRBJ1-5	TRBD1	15	CASSSGTGANQPQHF	TGTGCCAGCAGCTCCGGGACAGGGGCCAATCAGCCCCAGCATTTT
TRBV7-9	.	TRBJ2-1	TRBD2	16	CASSLARTSGGNEQFF	TGTGCCAGCAGCTTAGCGAGAACTAGCGGGGGGAATGAGCAGTTCTTC
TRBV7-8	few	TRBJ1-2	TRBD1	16	CASSLPRGSGGGGYTF	TGTGCCAGCAGCTTACCTCGGGGTTCAGGGGGTGGTGGCTACACCTTC
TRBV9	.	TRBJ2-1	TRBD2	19	CASSVSGGAWVNTYNEQFF	TGTGCCAGCAGCGTGAGCGGGGGGGCCTGGGTCAACACCTACAATGAGCAGTTCTTC
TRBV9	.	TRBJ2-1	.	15	CASSSELVIGNEQFF	TGTGCCAGCAGCTCGGAACTAGTTATTGGCAATGAGCAGTTCTTC
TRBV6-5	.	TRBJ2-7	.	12	CASSSGTYEQYF	TGTGCCAGCAGCTCCGGGACCTACGAGCAGTACTTC
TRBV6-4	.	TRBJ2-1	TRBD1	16	CASSDLGQSSYNEQFF	TGTGCCAGCAGTGACTTGGGACAGAGCTCCTACAATGAGCAGTTCTTC
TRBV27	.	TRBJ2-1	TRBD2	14	CASSWTSRNNEQFF	TGTGCCAGCAGTTGGACTAGCAGGAACAATGAGCAGTTCTTC
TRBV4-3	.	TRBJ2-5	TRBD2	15	CASSQLAGGPGTQYF	TGCGCCAGCAGCCAACTAGCGGGAGGGCCGGGGACCCAGTACTTC
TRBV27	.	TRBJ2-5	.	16	CASSRLGSGSKETQYF	TGTGCCAGCAGTCGCTTGGGTTCCGGGAGTAAAGAGACCCAGTACTTC
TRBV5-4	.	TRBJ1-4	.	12	CASSLFPGKLFF	TGTGCCAGCAGCTTATTTCCGGGAAAACTGTTTTTT
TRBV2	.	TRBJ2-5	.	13	CASSEFRVKTQYF	TGTGCCAGCAGTGAATTCAGGGTAAAGACCCAGTACTTC
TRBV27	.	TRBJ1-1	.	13	CASSSDWLSEAFF	TGTGCCAGCAGCTCCGACTGGCTTTCTGAAGCTTTCTTT
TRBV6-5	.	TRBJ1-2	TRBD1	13	CASTKTGASGYTF	TGTGCCAGCACCAAGACAGGGGCCTCTGGCTACACCTTC
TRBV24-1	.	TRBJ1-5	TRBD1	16	CATSDLRTGSHQPQHF	TGTGCCACCAGTGATCTCCGGACAGGATCGCATCAGCCCCAGCATTTT
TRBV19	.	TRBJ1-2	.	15	CASSPGTLSDYGYTF	TGTGCCAGTAGTCCGGGGACACTTTCGGACTATGGCTACACCTTC
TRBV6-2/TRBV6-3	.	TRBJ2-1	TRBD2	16	CASSYSTSGRANEQFF	TGTGCCAGCAGTTACTCAACTAGCGGGAGGGCCAATGAGCAGTTCTTC
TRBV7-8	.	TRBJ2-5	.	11	CASTPQETQYF	TGTGCCAGCACCCCACAAGAGACCCAGTACTTC
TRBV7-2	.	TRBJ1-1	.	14	CASSFGLQKREAFF	TGTGCCAGCAGCTTCGGACTCCAGAAAAGGGAAGCTTTCTTT
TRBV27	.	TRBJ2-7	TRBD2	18	CASSSLGTSGTGLKRQYF	TGTGCCAGCAGTTCCCTCGGGACTAGCGGGACGGGATTAAAACGGCAGTACTTC
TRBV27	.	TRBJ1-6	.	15	CASSSLGGGHSPLHF	TGTGCCAGCAGTTCTCTTGGCGGAGGGCATTCACCCCTCCACTTT
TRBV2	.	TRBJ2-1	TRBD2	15	CASSAIAGAHNEQFF	TGTGCCAGCAGTGCCATAGCGGGAGCGCACAATGAGCAGTTCTTC
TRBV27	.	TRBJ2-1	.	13	CASSSHGGNEQFF	TGTGCCAGCAGTTCCCACGGCGGGAATGAGCAGTTCTTC
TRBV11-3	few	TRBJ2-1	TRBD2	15	CASSLSGRADNEQFF	TGTGCCAGCAGCTTAAGCGGGAGGGCCGATAATGAGCAGTTCTTC
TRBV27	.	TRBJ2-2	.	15	CASSQTGQNTGELFF	TGTGCCAGCAGTCAAACAGGGCAGAACACCGGGGAGCTGTTTTTT
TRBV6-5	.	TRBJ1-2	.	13	CASRAGVHMGYTF	TGTGCCAGCAGGGCAGGGGTTCATATGGGCTACACCTTC
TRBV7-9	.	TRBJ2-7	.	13	CASSLEAATEQYF	TGTGCCAGCAGCTTAGAAGCAGCGACGGAGCAGTACTTC
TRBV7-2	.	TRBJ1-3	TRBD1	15	CASSLRGQAGNTIYF	TGTGCCAGCAGCCTTCGGGGACAGGCTGGAAACACCATATATTTT
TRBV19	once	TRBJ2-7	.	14	CASSVGHPRDEQYF	TGTGCCAGTAGTGTGGGACACCCGAGGGACGAGCAGTACTTC
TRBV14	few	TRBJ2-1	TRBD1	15	CASSRRQGTRDEQFF	TGTGCCAGCAGCCGGAGACAGGGAACGAGGGATGAGCAGTTCTTC
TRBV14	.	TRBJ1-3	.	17	CASSQTPIKGLGNTIYF	TGTGCCAGCAGCCAAACCCCAATCAAGGGGCTAGGAAACACCATATATTTT
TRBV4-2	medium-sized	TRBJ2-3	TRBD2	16	CASSQELAGGTDTQYF	TGTGCCAGCAGCCAAGAACTAGCGGGGGGCACAGATACGCAGTATTTT
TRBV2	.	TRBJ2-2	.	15	CASSEAPRATGELFF	TGTGCCAGCAGTGAAGCCCCCAGGGCCACCGGGGAGCTGTTTTTT
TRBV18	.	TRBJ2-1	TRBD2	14	CASVKREGYNEQFF	TGTGCCAGCGTAAAGCGGGAGGGATACAATGAGCAGTTCTTC
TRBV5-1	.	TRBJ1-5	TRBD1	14	CASSLTGEVEPQHF	TGCGCCAGCAGCTTGACAGGGGAAGTGGAGCCCCAGCATTTT
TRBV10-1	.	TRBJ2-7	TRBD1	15	CASTPRDRGPYEQYF	TGCGCCAGCACCCCCCGGGACAGGGGTCCCTACGAGCAGTACTTC
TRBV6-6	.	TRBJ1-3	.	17	CASSHSFTGTSGNTIYF	TGTGCCAGCAGTCATTCGTTCACAGGGACGTCTGGAAACACCATATATTTT